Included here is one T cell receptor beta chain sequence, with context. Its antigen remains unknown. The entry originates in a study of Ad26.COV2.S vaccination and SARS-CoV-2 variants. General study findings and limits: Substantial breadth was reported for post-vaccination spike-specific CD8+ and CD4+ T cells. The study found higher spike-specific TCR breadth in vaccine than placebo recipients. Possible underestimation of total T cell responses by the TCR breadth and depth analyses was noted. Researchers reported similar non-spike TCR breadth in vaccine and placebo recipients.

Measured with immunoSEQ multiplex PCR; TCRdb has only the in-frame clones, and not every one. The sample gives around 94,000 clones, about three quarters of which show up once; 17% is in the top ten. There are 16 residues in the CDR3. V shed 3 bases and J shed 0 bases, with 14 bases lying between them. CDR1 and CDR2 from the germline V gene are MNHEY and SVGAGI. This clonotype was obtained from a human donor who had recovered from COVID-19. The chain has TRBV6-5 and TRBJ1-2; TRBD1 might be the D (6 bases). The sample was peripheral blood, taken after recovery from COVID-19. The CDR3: CASSYGGARANYGYTF. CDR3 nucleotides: TGTGCCAGCAGTTATGGGGGGGCCCGAGCTAACTATGGCTACACCTTC.